A selection of T cell receptor beta chains follows, all from one sample in a study of blood T cell repertoires in COVID-19. TCRdb's copy holds only in-frame clones and misses some; the assay was immunoSEQ multiplex PCR. The sample records under 200,000 clones, approximately 80% being singletons. Sequencing was performed on PBMCs or T cells enriched from blood (not recorded which). These receptors were taken from an older woman who had recovered from COVID-19. The CDR3 runs from the conserved cysteine through the conserved F or W. Fields, in order: J gene, D gene, clone size, V gene, CDR3 length, CDR3 DNA, CDR3 protein. The D gene is left open where the match is weak. Some rows have no size entry. The others give once, few or many, or a class for an expanded clone.

J: TRBJ1-5; D: NA; size: NA; V: TRBV2; length: 15; DNA: TGTGCCAGCAGTGACGAAGGGGCGGGGAATCAGCCCCAGCATTTT; CDR3: CASSDEGAGNQPQHF
J: TRBJ1-2; D: NA; size: NA; V: TRBV24-1; length: 14; DNA: TGTGCCACCAGTGGTCAGGGGAGAAACTATGGCTACACCTTC; CDR3: CATSGQGRNYGYTF
J: TRBJ2-5; D: NA; size: once; V: TRBV10-3; length: 14; DNA: TGTGCCATCAGTGAGTCGGTGGGCACCGAGACCCAGTACTTC; CDR3: CAISESVGTETQYF
J: TRBJ1-1; D: NA; size: NA; V: TRBV27; length: 13; DNA: TGTGCCAGCAGTTTGATGCGCGGGACTGAAGCTTTCTTT; CDR3: CASSLMRGTEAFF
J: TRBJ2-3; D: TRBD2; size: NA; V: TRBV7-8; length: 17; DNA: TGTGCCAGCAGCCCCGCCGGGACTAGCGGGGGGGTGGATACGCAGTATTTT; CDR3: CASSPAGTSGGVDTQYF
J: TRBJ2-2; D: NA; size: NA; V: TRBV18; length: 15; DNA: TGTGCCAGCTCACCAAGGGCTAGCAGCGACGGGGAGCTGTTTTTT; CDR3: CASSPRASSDGELFF
J: TRBJ1-1; D: NA; size: NA; V: TRBV11-2; length: 15; DNA: TGTGCCAGCAGCTTAGCTGGGCCTCGACAGGCTGAAGCTTTCTTT; CDR3: CASSLAGPRQAEAFF
J: TRBJ2-1; D: NA; size: NA; V: TRBV5-1; length: 12; DNA: TGCGCCAGCAGTGTCGGGGGCAATGAGCAGTTCTTC; CDR3: CASSVGGNEQFF
J: TRBJ1-4; D: NA; size: NA; V: TRBV5-1; length: 14; DNA: TGCGCCAGCAGCTTGGGAGGGACTAATGAAAAACTGTTTTTT; CDR3: CASSLGGTNEKLFF
J: TRBJ1-3; D: NA; size: NA; V: TRBV6-6; length: 13; DNA: TGTGCCACCGCCGGGGGACCTGGAAACACCATATATTTT; CDR3: CATAGGPGNTIYF
J: TRBJ2-1; D: TRBD2; size: NA; V: TRBV5-4; length: 15; DNA: TGTGCCAGCAGCTTGGGACTAGCGGGCTACAATGAGCAGTTCTTC; CDR3: CASSLGLAGYNEQFF
J: TRBJ2-3; D: NA; size: NA; V: TRBV7-2; length: 13; DNA: TGTGCCAGCAGCTTAGCCCCATCAGATACGCAGTATTTT; CDR3: CASSLAPSDTQYF
J: TRBJ1-6; D: NA; size: few; V: TRBV21-1; length: 15; DNA: TGTGCCAGCAGCCCTCACCGGGACTATAATTCACCCCTCCACTTT; CDR3: CASSPHRDYNSPLHF
J: TRBJ2-5; D: NA; size: NA; V: TRBV5-1; length: 15; DNA: TGCGCCAGCAGCCCCAGTTCCGGGGTTCAAGAGACCCAGTACTTC; CDR3: CASSPSSGVQETQYF
J: TRBJ2-7; D: TRBD1; size: NA; V: TRBV14; length: 17; DNA: TGTGCCAGCAGCCGGGACAGCGGAGCGCTGTGGGTGGGGGAGCAGTACTTC; CDR3: CASSRDSGALWVGEQYF
J: TRBJ1-1; D: TRBD1; size: NA; V: TRBV6-5; length: 15; DNA: TGTGCCAGCAGTACAAAGACAGGGATCGTCGCTGAAGCTTTCTTT; CDR3: CASSTKTGIVAEAFF
J: TRBJ2-1; D: NA; size: NA; V: TRBV12-3/TRBV12-4; length: 12; DNA: TGTGCCAGCAGTTACTATGACAATGAGCAGTTCTTC; CDR3: CASSYYDNEQFF
J: TRBJ2-2; D: TRBD1; size: NA; V: TRBV4-2; length: 14; DNA: TGTGCCAGCACCGGGGACAGGGGGTTCGGGGAGCTGTTTTTT; CDR3: CASTGDRGFGELFF
J: TRBJ1-2; D: NA; size: NA; V: TRBV20-1; length: 13; DNA: TGCAGTGCTAGTCGGGGAGCTAACTATGGCTACACCTTC; CDR3: CSASRGANYGYTF
J: TRBJ2-2; D: TRBD2; size: NA; V: TRBV2; length: 15; DNA: TGTGCCAGCAGTCGTAGCGGGATGAACACCGGGGAGCTGTTTTTT; CDR3: CASSRSGMNTGELFF
J: TRBJ1-2; D: NA; size: NA; V: TRBV6-1; length: 14; DNA: TGTGCCAGCAGTGAAGCGCGACAGAACTATGGCTACACCTTC; CDR3: CASSEARQNYGYTF
J: TRBJ2-2; D: TRBD1; size: NA; V: TRBV3-1/TRBV3-2; length: 15; DNA: TGTGCCAGCAGAAGACAGGGGGCGAACACCGGGGAGCTGTTTTTT; CDR3: CASRRQGANTGELFF
J: TRBJ1-1; D: NA; size: few; V: TRBV5-5; length: 15; DNA: TGTGCCAGCAGCTTGGTAAGCGGGGCCGGGACTGAAGCTTTCTTT; CDR3: CASSLVSGAGTEAFF
J: TRBJ2-1; D: TRBD2; size: NA; V: TRBV11-2; length: 19; DNA: TGTGCCAGCAGCTTAGATCTGTTGCGGGGGGCGCCTTCCTACAATGAGCAGTTCTTC; CDR3: CASSLDLLRGAPSYNEQFF
J: TRBJ2-1; D: TRBD2; size: NA; V: TRBV9; length: 15; DNA: TGTGCCAGCAGCACCCGGACTAGCGGGGGAAATGAGCAGTTCTTC; CDR3: CASSTRTSGGNEQFF
J: TRBJ2-7; D: TRBD1; size: few; V: TRBV18; length: 12; DNA: TGTGCCAGCTCACTCGACAGGGGCGAGCAGTACTTC; CDR3: CASSLDRGEQYF
J: TRBJ2-7; D: TRBD2; size: once; V: TRBV28; length: 15; DNA: TGTGCCAGCAGTCTCGGCGGGGGGAGCTCCTACGAGCAGTACTTC; CDR3: CASSLGGGSSYEQYF
J: TRBJ1-5; D: TRBD1; size: NA; V: TRBV5-8; length: 16; DNA: TGTGCCAGCACCTCACTATACAGGGGTGGCAATCAGCCCCAGCATTTT; CDR3: CASTSLYRGGNQPQHF
J: TRBJ2-7; D: NA; size: NA; V: TRBV7-9; length: 13; DNA: TGTGCCACCCGATCAGGCAGCACCTACGAGCAGTACTTC; CDR3: CATRSGSTYEQYF
J: TRBJ2-5; D: NA; size: NA; V: TRBV6-5; length: 16; DNA: TGTGCCAGCAGTTACTCGATGGCGACACTTCAAGAGACCCAGTACTTC; CDR3: CASSYSMATLQETQYF
J: TRBJ1-2; D: NA; size: NA; V: TRBV2; length: 14; DNA: TGTGCCAGCAGAAACAGGGTCACTAACTATGGCTACACCTTC; CDR3: CASRNRVTNYGYTF
J: TRBJ2-7; D: TRBD2; size: few; V: TRBV23-1; length: 16; DNA: TGCGCCAGCAGTCAAGGCCGGGGGGTCCCACTCTACGAGCAGTACTTC; CDR3: CASSQGRGVPLYEQYF
J: TRBJ1-2; D: NA; size: NA; V: TRBV3-1/TRBV3-2; length: 16; DNA: TGTGCCAGCAGCCAAGAAGGGGTATGGACTAACTATGGCTACACCTTC; CDR3: CASSQEGVWTNYGYTF